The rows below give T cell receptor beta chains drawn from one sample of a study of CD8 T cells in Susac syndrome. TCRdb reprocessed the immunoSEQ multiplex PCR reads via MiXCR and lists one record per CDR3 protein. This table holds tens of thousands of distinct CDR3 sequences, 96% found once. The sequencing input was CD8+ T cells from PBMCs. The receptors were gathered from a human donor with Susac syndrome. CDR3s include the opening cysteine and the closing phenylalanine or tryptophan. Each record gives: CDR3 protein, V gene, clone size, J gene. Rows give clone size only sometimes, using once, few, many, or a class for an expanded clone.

CDR3 protein: CAWSVGAGPETQYF
V gene: TRBV30
clone size: -
J gene: TRBJ2-5

CDR3 protein: CASSSQNTQYF
V gene: TRBV7-9
clone size: -
J gene: TRBJ2-3

CDR3 protein: CAWSVGRAEDTQYF
V gene: TRBV30
clone size: -
J gene: TRBJ2-3

CDR3 protein: CASSLSSGQGANQPQHF
V gene: TRBV27
clone size: once
J gene: TRBJ1-5

CDR3 protein: CSARDSQPQHF
V gene: TRBV20-1
clone size: once
J gene: TRBJ1-5

CDR3 protein: CASSSHRGQDGYTF
V gene: TRBV9
clone size: -
J gene: TRBJ1-2

CDR3 protein: CSARDPLTGNTEAFF
V gene: TRBV20-1
clone size: -
J gene: TRBJ1-1

CDR3 protein: CASSLDSSRADRNTEAFF
V gene: TRBV7-8
clone size: -
J gene: TRBJ1-1

CDR3 protein: CAWSALSMNTEAFF
V gene: TRBV30
clone size: -
J gene: TRBJ1-1

CDR3 protein: CASSMPGSLEQYF
V gene: TRBV5-4
clone size: -
J gene: TRBJ2-7

CDR3 protein: CASSLADYEAFF
V gene: TRBV5-4
clone size: -
J gene: TRBJ1-1

CDR3 protein: CASSLPHGNEQFF
V gene: TRBV5-1
clone size: -
J gene: TRBJ2-1

CDR3 protein: CASSQDDSSGNTIYF
V gene: TRBV4-3
clone size: -
J gene: TRBJ1-3

CDR3 protein: CASSLPGTGVGTQYF
V gene: TRBV12-3/TRBV12-4
clone size: -
J gene: TRBJ2-5

CDR3 protein: CASSGTSGVYEQYF
V gene: TRBV5-4
clone size: once
J gene: TRBJ2-7

CDR3 protein: CAISKDRGDTGELFF
V gene: TRBV10-3
clone size: -
J gene: TRBJ2-2

CDR3 protein: CASSRTGGDYTF
V gene: TRBV27
clone size: -
J gene: TRBJ1-2

CDR3 protein: CSARWEDTQYF
V gene: TRBV20-1
clone size: -
J gene: TRBJ2-3

CDR3 protein: CASSYTPGGDYGYTF
V gene: TRBV6-5
clone size: -
J gene: TRBJ1-2

CDR3 protein: CASSVASSGGPGNEQFF
V gene: TRBV9
clone size: -
J gene: TRBJ2-1

CDR3 protein: CAWSSGTGPEAFF
V gene: TRBV30
clone size: -
J gene: TRBJ1-1

CDR3 protein: CASSGLAGGPGRDTQYF
V gene: TRBV6-1
clone size: -
J gene: TRBJ2-3

CDR3 protein: CASSTRLTGQGEKLFF
V gene: TRBV5-6
clone size: -
J gene: TRBJ1-4

CDR3 protein: CASSFGQGDQPQHF
V gene: TRBV7-9
clone size: once
J gene: TRBJ1-5

CDR3 protein: CASSRSSEEGNEQFF
V gene: TRBV4-3
clone size: -
J gene: TRBJ2-1

CDR3 protein: CATSKGSDSNQPQHF
V gene: TRBV15
clone size: -
J gene: TRBJ1-5

CDR3 protein: CASSLEAILGTDTQYF
V gene: TRBV7-6
clone size: -
J gene: TRBJ2-3

CDR3 protein: CAWSYEYESVFTDTQYF
V gene: TRBV30
clone size: -
J gene: TRBJ2-3

CDR3 protein: CASSLPGTSALQETQYF
V gene: TRBV12-3/TRBV12-4
clone size: -
J gene: TRBJ2-5

CDR3 protein: CASSPIIEEYYGYTF
V gene: TRBV18
clone size: -
J gene: TRBJ1-2

CDR3 protein: CSASSDRGDQETQYF
V gene: TRBV20-1
clone size: once
J gene: TRBJ2-5

CDR3 protein: CASSRDHRGEQFF
V gene: TRBV7-2
clone size: -
J gene: TRBJ2-1

CDR3 protein: CASSLDMDTQYF
V gene: TRBV7-2
clone size: -
J gene: TRBJ2-3

CDR3 protein: CASSLDPGPGSPLHF
V gene: TRBV7-9
clone size: once
J gene: TRBJ1-6

CDR3 protein: CASSSTGPTQYF
V gene: TRBV27
clone size: -
J gene: TRBJ2-3

CDR3 protein: CSARKLGAGAKNIQYF
V gene: TRBV20-1
clone size: -
J gene: TRBJ2-4

CDR3 protein: CASSQVTGTYEQYF
V gene: TRBV4-3
clone size: -
J gene: TRBJ2-7

CDR3 protein: CASSPNRVEAFF
V gene: TRBV28
clone size: -
J gene: TRBJ1-1

CDR3 protein: CASTLDREGGQPQHF
V gene: TRBV19
clone size: -
J gene: TRBJ1-5

CDR3 protein: CASSFGRSRVKFF
V gene: TRBV5-6
clone size: -
J gene: TRBJ2-1

CDR3 protein: CASSLERQVTNEQYF
V gene: TRBV5-4
clone size: -
J gene: TRBJ2-7

CDR3 protein: CASSQATVGGETQYF
V gene: TRBV4-3
clone size: -
J gene: TRBJ2-5

CDR3 protein: CASSYPVGGDPFDEQFF
V gene: TRBV6-5
clone size: -
J gene: TRBJ2-1

CDR3 protein: CAWSVSGSYGYTF
V gene: TRBV30
clone size: -
J gene: TRBJ1-2

CDR3 protein: CSARQTNEQFF
V gene: TRBV20-1
clone size: -
J gene: TRBJ2-1

CDR3 protein: CASSQGTSQITYEQYF
V gene: TRBV4-2
clone size: -
J gene: TRBJ2-7